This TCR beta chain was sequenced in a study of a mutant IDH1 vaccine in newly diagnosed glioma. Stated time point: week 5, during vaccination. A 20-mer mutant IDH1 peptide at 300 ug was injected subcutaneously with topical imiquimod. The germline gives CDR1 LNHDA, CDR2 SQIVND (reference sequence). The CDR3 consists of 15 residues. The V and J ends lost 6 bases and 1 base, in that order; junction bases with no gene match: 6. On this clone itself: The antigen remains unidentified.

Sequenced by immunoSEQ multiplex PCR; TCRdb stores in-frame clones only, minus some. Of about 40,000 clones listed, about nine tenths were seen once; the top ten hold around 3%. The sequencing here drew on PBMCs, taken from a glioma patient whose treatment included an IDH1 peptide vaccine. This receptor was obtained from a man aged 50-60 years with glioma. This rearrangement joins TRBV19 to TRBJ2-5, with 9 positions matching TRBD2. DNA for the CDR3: TGTGCCAGTAGCACTTTTAGCGGGGGCCAAGAGACCCAGTACTTC. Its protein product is CASSTFSGGQETQYF.